The T cell receptor (beta chain) described here comes from a study of shared clonotypes between healthy human individuals (dated by TCRdb to the early 2020s). In terms of the full investigation: A few men and two women, aged 18 to 49 years, made up the cohort. For each donor, CD4 naive and CD4 memory were each given three plates, CD8 naive was given two plates, and CD8 memory was given one plate. To estimate repertoire size and how much clonotype sharing occurs between individuals, the study deeply sequenced the blood TCR repertoires of about 5 healthy adults. Different laboratories and diverse techniques were used to prepare libraries and sequence TCR repertoires, to increase sequencing depth and limit assay-specific biases. Per donor, leukapheresis produced somewhere between about 0.85 and 10 billion PBMCs.

CD8 naive samples were CD45RO-negative cells positively selected for CCR7, giving a CD45RA+CCR7+ population that excluded TemRA cells. Healthy HIV-negative adults with no recently reported acute infections or vaccinations were included as donors. All donors were Caucasian adults living in Nashville, Tennessee, USA. Blood was obtained by leukapheresis, after which PBMCs were separated by Ficoll-Histopaque density gradient centrifugation and cryopreserved in liquid nitrogen vapor phase. Analytical flow cytometry was used to check the purity and quantity of every magnetically sorted T cell population. From each sorted fraction, genomic DNA was isolated and quantified by UV absorbance on a Nanodrop 2000c. Using the deep immunoSEQ assay, multiplex PCR amplified TCR CDR3 regions from genomic DNA. Genomic DNA extracted from each cell subset was distributed evenly over all wells of several immunoSEQ 96-well plates, and each plate served as one replicate. For sorted subsets, each replicate PCR was loaded with around 200 ng genomic DNA, equivalent to 30,000 or so T cell genomes. Purified libraries were measured with a Qubit 3.0 fluorometer, size-checked on a Bioanalyzer 2100, and measured again with the KAPA Library Quantification kit. Every immunoSEQ 96-well plate was sequenced on a separate single-read 150-cycle Illumina NextSeq 550 flow cell. The source study handled its data this way. Because the immunoSEQ output held only junctional sequences and lacked quality scores, the filtering could not match the filtering applied to full-length reads. To assign V/J genes and CDR3, sequences were annotated using PyIR, a Python wrapper for IgBLAST v1.9, with IMGT germline references. Reads with weak V/J assignments (E-value above 1e-6), missing CDR3, stop codons, out-of-frame junctions, or ambiguous translated residues were removed. V3J clonotypes were defined by identical inferred V gene, J gene, and CDR3 amino acid sequence. The percentage overlap between two repertoires was calculated by dividing the number of shared unique clonotypes by the size of the smaller repertoire. Richness of each repertoire was evaluated using RTK rarefaction, the Chao1 estimator, and Recon v2.1 estimates of unobserved clonotypes. OLGA was used to compute generation probabilities for all TCRbeta clonotypes that the gDNA method yielded from a handful of donors. TCRdb re-hosts the immuneACCESS table, in-frame sequences only. Its copies lack some clones; in the studies checked, an unresolved V gene accounts for under half of them, and the cause for the rest is not known. V, J and clone size are those of that table, while D and trimming were read from the DNA. This sample lists just over 2,000,000 clones; about 95% were detected once. The ten largest clones capture 1.1% of the sample.

Comments on this clone: The clone's antigen remains unknown. Per-nucleotide qualities are absent, and no much larger clonotype sits a single base away.

Broader findings and caveats from the paper: Approximately 5% of naive CD4, 3.5% of naive CD8, roughly 2.5% of memory CD4, and more than 0.35% of memory CD8 clonotypes were shared across a few donors. Because the study included only a small number of donors, the genetic and exposure-history diversity represented was limited. Sampling was restricted to blood, and TCR repertoires in tissue are likely to differ from TCR repertoires in blood. Clonotypes shared by all four sorted-subset donors showed higher generation probabilities than non-shared clonotypes. Pairwise subsampling indicated that sequencing depth was expected to affect the degree of clonotype sharing among donors. Naive subsets generally had larger estimated clonotype richness than memory subsets. Rarefaction of sorted-subset datasets indicated incomplete sequencing despite the large sequencing depth.

CDR1 MGHDK and CDR2 SYGVNS are derived from the germline V gene. The CDR3 spans 11 residues, from the cysteine through the phenylalanine. The read is trimmed to its CDR3 DNA, 33 bases read in frame from base 1. Trimming removed 5 bases from V and 4 bases from J, leaving 4 bases between the germline ends. The rearrangement combines TRBV25-1 with TRBJ2-3; the D gene lacks a confident call. The receptor's source is a man aged 18 to 30 in good health. Sequencing was performed on naive CD8+ T cells sorted from blood. The label giving this sample's cell subset or site can be read as: CD45RA+CCR7+. The sequenced DNA is TGTGCCAGCAGTTTTGCAGATACGCAGTATTTT. This is translated as CASSFADTQYF.